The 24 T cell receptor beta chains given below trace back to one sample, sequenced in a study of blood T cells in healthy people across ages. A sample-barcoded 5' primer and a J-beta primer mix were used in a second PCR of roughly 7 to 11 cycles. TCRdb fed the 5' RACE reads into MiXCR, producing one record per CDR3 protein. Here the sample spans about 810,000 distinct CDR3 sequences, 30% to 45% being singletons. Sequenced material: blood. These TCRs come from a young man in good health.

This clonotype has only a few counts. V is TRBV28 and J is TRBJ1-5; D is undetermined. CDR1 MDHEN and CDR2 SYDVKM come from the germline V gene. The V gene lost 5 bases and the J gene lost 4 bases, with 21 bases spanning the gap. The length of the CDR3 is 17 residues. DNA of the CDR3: TGTGCCAGCAGTAACCCTCGGGCGCCGGTCACAAATCAGCCCCAGCATTTT. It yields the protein CASSNPRAPVTNQPQHF.

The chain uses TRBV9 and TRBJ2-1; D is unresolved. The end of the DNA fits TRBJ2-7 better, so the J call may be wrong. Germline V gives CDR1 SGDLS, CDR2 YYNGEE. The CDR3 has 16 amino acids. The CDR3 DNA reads TGTGCCAGCAGCGTAGCTGAGGCCTTCTCCTACAATGAGCAGTACTTC. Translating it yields CASSVAEAFSYNEQYF.

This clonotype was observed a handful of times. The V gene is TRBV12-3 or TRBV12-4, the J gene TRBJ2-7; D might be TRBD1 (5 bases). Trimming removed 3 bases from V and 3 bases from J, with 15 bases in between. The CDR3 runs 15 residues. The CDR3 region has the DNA TGTGCCAGCAGTTTTAATCCCGACAGTTACTACGAGCAGTACTTC. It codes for CASSFNPDSYYEQYF.

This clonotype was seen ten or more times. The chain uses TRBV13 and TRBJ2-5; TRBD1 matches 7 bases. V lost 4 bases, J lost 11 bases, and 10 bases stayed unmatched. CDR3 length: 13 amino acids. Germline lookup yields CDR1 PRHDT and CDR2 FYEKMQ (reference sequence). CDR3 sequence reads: CASSSRKQGTQYF. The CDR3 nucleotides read TGTGCCAGCAGCTCACGGAAACAGGGGACGCAGTACTTC.

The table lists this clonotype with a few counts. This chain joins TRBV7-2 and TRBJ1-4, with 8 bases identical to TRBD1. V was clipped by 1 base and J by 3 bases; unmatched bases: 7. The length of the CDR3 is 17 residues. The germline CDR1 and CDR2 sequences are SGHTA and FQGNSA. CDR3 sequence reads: CASSLVGQGAANEKLFF. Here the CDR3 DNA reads TGTGCCAGCAGCTTAGTTGGGCAGGGGGCGGCTAATGAAAAACTGTTTTTT.

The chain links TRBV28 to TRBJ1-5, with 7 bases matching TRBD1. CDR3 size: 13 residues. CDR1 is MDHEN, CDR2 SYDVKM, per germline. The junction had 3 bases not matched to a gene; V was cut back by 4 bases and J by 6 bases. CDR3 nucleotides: TGTGCCAGCAGTTCGAGGGGGCTTCAGCCCCAGCATTTT. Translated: CASSSRGLQPQHF.

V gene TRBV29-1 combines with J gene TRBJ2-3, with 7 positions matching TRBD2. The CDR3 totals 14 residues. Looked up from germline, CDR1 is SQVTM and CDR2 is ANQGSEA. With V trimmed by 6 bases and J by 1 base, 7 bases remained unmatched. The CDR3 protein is CSVRRGVGTDTQYF. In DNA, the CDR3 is TGCAGCGTCCGACGGGGGGTGGGCACAGATACGCAGTATTTT.

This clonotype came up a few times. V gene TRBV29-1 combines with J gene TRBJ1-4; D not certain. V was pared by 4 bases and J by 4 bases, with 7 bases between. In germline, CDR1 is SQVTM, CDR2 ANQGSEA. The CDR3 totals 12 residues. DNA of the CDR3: TGCAGCGTTGGGGGAATTAATGAAAAACTGTTTTTT. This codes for CSVGGINEKLFF.

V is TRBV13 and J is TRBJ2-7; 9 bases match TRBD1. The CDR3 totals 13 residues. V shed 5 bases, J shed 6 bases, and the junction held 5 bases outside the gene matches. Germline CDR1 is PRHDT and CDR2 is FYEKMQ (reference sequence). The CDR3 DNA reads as TGTGCCAGCAGCGCTCACAGGGGGCGCGAGCAGTACTTC. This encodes CASSAHRGREQYF.

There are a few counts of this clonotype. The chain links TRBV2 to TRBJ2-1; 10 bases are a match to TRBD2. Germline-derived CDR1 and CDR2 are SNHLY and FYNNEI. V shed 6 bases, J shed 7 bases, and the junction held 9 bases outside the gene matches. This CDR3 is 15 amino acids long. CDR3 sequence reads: CASRRTSGIQNEQFF. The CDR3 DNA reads TGTGCCAGCAGGAGGACTAGCGGAATACAAAATGAGCAGTTCTTC.

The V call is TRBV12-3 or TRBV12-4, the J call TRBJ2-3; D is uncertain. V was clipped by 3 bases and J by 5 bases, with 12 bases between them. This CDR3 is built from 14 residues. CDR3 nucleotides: TGTGCCAGCAGTTTTGGGCAGCCTAGAGATACGCAGTATTTT. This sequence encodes CASSFGQPRDTQYF.

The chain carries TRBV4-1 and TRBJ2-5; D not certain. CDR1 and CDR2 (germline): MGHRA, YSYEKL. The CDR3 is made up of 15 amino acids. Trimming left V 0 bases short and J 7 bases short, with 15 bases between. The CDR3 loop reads CASSQDRAGVGTQYF. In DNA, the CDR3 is TGCGCCAGCAGCCAAGATAGGGCAGGAGTAGGGACCCAGTACTTC.

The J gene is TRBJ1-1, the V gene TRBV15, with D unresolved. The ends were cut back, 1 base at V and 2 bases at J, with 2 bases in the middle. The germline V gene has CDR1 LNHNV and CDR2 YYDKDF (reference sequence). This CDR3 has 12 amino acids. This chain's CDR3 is CATSRVNTEAFF. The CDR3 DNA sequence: TGTGCCACCAGCAGAGTCAACACTGAAGCTTTCTTT.

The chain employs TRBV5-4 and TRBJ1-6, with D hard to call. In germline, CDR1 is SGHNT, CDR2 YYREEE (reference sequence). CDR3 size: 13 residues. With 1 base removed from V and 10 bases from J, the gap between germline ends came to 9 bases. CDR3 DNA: TGTGCCAGCAGCTTGTATGGGCAATCACCCCTCCACTTT. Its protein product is CASSLYGQSPLHF. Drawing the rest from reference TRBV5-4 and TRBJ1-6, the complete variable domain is ETGVTQSPTHLIKTRGQQVTLRCSSQSGHNTVSWYQQALGQGPQFIFQYYREEENGRGNFPPRFSGLQFPNYSSELNVNALELDDSALYLCASSLYGQSPLHFGNGTRLTVT.

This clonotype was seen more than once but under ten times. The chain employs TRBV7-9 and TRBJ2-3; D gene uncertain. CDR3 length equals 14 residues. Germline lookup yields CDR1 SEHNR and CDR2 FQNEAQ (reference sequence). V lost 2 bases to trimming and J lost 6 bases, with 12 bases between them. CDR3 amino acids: CASSLSHNADTQYF. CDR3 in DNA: TGTGCCAGCAGCTTAAGTCATAACGCGGATACGCAGTATTTT. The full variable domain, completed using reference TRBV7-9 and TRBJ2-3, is DTGVSQNPRHKITKRGQNVTFRCDPISEHNRLYWYRQTLGQGPEFLTYFQNEAQLEKSRLLSDRFSAERPKGSFSTLEIQRTEQGDSAMYLCASSLSHNADTQYFGPGTRLTVL.

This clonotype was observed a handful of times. CDR3 protein: CSVAVGGDGYTF. In DNA form, the CDR3 reads TGCAGCGTTGCCGTCGGAGGGGATGGCTACACCTTC. The chain couples TRBV29-1 to TRBJ1-2, with D maybe TRBD1 (5 bases). The CDR3 length is 12 residues. CDR1 and CDR2 from the germline V gene are SQVTM and ANQGSEA. The germline V and J ends were trimmed by 4 bases and 6 bases, with 12 bases remaining between them.

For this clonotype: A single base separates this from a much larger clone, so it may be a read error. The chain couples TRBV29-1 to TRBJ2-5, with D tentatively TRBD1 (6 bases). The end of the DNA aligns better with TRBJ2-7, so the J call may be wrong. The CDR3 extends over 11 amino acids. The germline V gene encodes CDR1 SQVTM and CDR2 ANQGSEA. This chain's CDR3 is CNVRQADEQYF. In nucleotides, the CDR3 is TGCAACGTAAGACAGGCGGACGAGCAGTACTTC.

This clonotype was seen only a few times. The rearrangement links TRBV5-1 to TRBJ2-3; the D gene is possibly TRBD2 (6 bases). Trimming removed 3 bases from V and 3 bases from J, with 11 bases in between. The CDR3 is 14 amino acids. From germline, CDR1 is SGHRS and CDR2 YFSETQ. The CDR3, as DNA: TGCGCCAGCAGCTCGGGGGATGGTACAGATACGCAGTATTTT. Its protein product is CASSSGDGTDTQYF.

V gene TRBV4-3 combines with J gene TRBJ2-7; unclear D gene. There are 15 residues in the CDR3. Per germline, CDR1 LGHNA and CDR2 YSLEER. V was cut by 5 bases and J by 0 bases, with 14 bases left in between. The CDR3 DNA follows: TGCGCCAGCAGCGACCGGGTCGCCGACTCCTACGAGCAGTACTTC. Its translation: CASSDRVADSYEQYF.

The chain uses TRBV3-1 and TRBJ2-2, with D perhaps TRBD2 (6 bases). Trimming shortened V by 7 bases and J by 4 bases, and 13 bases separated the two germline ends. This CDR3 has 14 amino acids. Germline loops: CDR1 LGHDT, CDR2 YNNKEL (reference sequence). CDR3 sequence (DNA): TGTGCCAGCAAGGCGGGGCTGGGCACCGGGGAGCTGTTTTTT. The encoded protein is CASKAGLGTGELFF.

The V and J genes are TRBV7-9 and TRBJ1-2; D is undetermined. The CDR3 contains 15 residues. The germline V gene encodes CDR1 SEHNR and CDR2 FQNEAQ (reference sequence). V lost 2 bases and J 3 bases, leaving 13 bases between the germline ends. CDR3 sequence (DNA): TGTGCCAGCAGCTTACACGAAAGAAAATACTATGGCTACACCTTC. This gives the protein CASSLHERKYYGYTF.

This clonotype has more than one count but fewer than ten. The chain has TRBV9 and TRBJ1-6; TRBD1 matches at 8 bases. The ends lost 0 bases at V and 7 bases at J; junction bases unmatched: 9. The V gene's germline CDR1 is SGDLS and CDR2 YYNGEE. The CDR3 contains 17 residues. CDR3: CASSVDGQGSANSPLHF. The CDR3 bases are TGTGCCAGCAGCGTAGACGGACAGGGCTCAGCAAATTCACCCCTCCACTTT.

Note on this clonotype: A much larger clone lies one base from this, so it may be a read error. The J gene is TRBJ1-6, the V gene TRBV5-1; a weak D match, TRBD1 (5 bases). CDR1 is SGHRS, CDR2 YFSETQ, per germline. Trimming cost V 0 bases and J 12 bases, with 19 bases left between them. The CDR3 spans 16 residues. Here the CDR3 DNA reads TGCGCCAGCAGCTTGGGGGACCCCCGGCGTGATTTACCCCTCCACTTT. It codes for CASSLGDPRRDLPLHF.

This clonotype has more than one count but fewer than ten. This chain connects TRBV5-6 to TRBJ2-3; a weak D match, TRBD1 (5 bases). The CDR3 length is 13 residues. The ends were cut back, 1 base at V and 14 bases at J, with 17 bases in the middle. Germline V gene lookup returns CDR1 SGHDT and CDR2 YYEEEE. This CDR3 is CASSLLGEMMGYF. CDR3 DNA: TGTGCCAGCAGCTTGCTAGGGGAAATGATGGGGTATTTT. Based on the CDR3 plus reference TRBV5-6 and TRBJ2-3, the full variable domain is DAGVTQSPTHLIKTRGQQVTLRCSPKSGHDTVSWYQQALGQGPQFIFQYYEEEERQRGNFPDRFSGHQFPNYSSELNVNALLLGDSALYLCASSLLGEMMGYFGPGTRLTVL.